The 32 T cell receptor beta chains listed next were all sequenced from one sample in a study of T cell changes during pregnancy in multiple sclerosis. The method was immunoSEQ multiplex PCR; TCRdb's version includes in-frame clones alone and lacks a portion of them. The sample includes around 19,000 clones, nearly 90% seen only once; the top ten take approximately 12%. The sample was CD8+ T cells from peripheral blood mononuclear cells, taken after pregnancy. Every receptor here comes from a female donor in good health, enrolled as a control in a pregnancy study.

This clone counts as medium-sized. The CDR3 DNA is TGTGCCAGCAGCGTCGGGACTCCCGGCGATGAGCAGTTCTTC. Encoded protein: CASSVGTPGDEQFF. The rearrangement links TRBV9 to TRBJ2-1, with D tentatively TRBD2 (6 bases). CDR1 is SGDLS, CDR2 YYNGEE, per germline. This CDR3 contains 14 residues. V was clipped by 2 bases and J by 8 bases, with 14 bases between them.

The chain links TRBV7-2 to TRBJ2-7, with D possibly being TRBD2 (5 bases). The CDR3 totals 12 residues. Per germline, CDR1 SGHTA and CDR2 FQGNSA. The V end was cut by 5 bases, the J end by 2 bases, with 7 bases between. Here the CDR3 reads CASSPGTYEQYF. The CDR3 DNA follows: TGTGCCAGCAGCCCCGGGACCTACGAGCAGTACTTC.

The CDR3 region is CASSGSSYNEQFF. The CDR3 nucleotides are TGTGCCAGCAGCGGTAGCTCCTACAATGAGCAGTTCTTC. The chain is built from TRBV5-6 and TRBJ2-1; D gene uncertain. This CDR3 is 13 amino acids long. CDR1 is SGHDT and CDR2 is YYEEEE in the germline V gene. The germline V and J ends were trimmed by 4 bases and 0 bases, with 5 bases remaining between them.

This clone appeared once. This sequence joins TRBV29-1 and TRBJ2-1; the D gene is possibly TRBD1 (5 bases). V was trimmed by 8 bases and J by 2 bases, leaving 16 bases between them. CDR3 length: 14 residues. Germline assignment: CDR1 SQVTM and CDR2 ANQGSEA. DNA for the CDR3: TGCAGCTGGGGCTTGGGTGGACCCTACAATGAGCAGTTCTTC. This codes for CSWGLGGPYNEQFF.

Remarks on this clone: Germline and junction disagree at one end, which may indicate a read error. The rearrangement links TRBV7-7 to TRBJ1-2; no firm D call. The germline V gene encodes CDR1 SSHAT and CDR2 FNYEAQ (reference sequence). The CDR3 is 14 residues long. CDR3 bases: TGTGCTAGCAGCCACAGAGAGACCGCTATTGCCTACACCTTC. The encoded protein is CASSHRETAIAYTF.

The chain recombines TRBV19 with TRBJ1-5; D is unclear. With 3 bases removed from V and 5 bases from J, the gap between germline ends came to 8 bases. Germline CDR1 LNHDA, CDR2 SQIVND (reference sequence). The CDR3 runs to 13 residues. CDR3 coding DNA: TGTGCCAGTAGTATTAACGGGGATCAGCCCCAGCATTTT. Amino acids: CASSINGDQPQHF.

The V and J genes are TRBV5-5 and TRBJ2-1, with D possibly being TRBD2 (5 bases). The CDR3 is 14 amino acids. Between the trimmed V and J ends, which lost 0 bases and 8 bases, there was a span of 12 bases. Per the germline V gene, CDR1 is SGHKS and CDR2 is YYEKEE (reference sequence). The CDR3 DNA is TGTGCCAGCAGCTTGGAGCCGGGAATGGATGAGCAGTTCTTC. Encoded protein: CASSLEPGMDEQFF.

V is TRBV28 and J is TRBJ2-1, with 8 bases matching TRBD2. The CDR3 is 15 residues long. After removal of 8 bases from V and 5 bases from J, the junction contained 11 bases not matched to a gene. Germline V CDR1 and CDR2: MDHEN, SYDVKM. Here the CDR3 reads CASGRIAGLHNEQFF. The CDR3 coding sequence is TGTGCCAGCGGACGTATAGCGGGACTCCACAATGAGCAGTTCTTC.

This chain uses TRBV2 with TRBJ2-7; 7 nucleotides agree with TRBD2. CDR1 is SNHLY and CDR2 is FYNNEI in the germline V gene. CDR3 size: 12 residues. V dropped 4 bases and J dropped 4; count of bases not matched to a gene: 1. CDR3 amino acids: CASSGGSYEQYF. CDR3 DNA: TGTGCCAGCAGTGGCGGGAGTTACGAGCAGTACTTC.

The CDR3 nucleotides are TGTGCCAGCAGCCTCACAGGGGGCCGAGAGACCCAGTACTTC. Translating gives CASSLTGGRETQYF. V usage is TRBV7-2 and J usage is TRBJ2-5; 9 positions match TRBD1. The CDR3 has 14 residues. CDR1 is SGHTA, CDR2 FQGNSA, per germline. Trimming took 5 bases from V and 4 from J; bases not matched to a gene: 5.

This clone was observed a single time. At one of its ends the junction is not consistent with the germline gene, which may arise from a read error. This chain connects TRBV7-7 to TRBJ2-1; TRBD1 matches 9 bases. CDR1 and CDR2 (germline): SSHAT, FNYEAQ (reference sequence). The CDR3 sequence is 15 residues long. The CDR3 nucleotides read TGTGCTAGCAGCTTAAGGACAGGGGACTACAATGAGCAGTTCTTC. Translating gives CASSLRTGDYNEQFF.

The gene calls are TRBV7-9 and TRBJ2-7, with 8 nucleotides matching TRBD1. CDR1 is SEHNR, CDR2 FQNEAQ, per germline (reference sequence). The CDR3 is 16 residues long. Trimming took 2 bases from V and 5 from J; bases not matched to a gene: 11. Here the CDR3 reads CASSLSPGRGLDEQYF. CDR3 in DNA: TGTGCCAGCAGCTTAAGCCCTGGCAGGGGGCTGGACGAGCAGTACTTC.

The V call is TRBV6-4, the J call TRBJ2-3; 8 nucleotides line up with TRBD2. CDR1 is MRHNA and CDR2 is SNTAGT in the germline V gene. The CDR3 sequence is 14 residues long. The ends lost 6 bases at V and 2 bases at J; junction bases unmatched: 4. Here the CDR3 DNA reads TGTGCCAGCAGACTAGCGGACAACACAGATACGCAGTATTTT. Translating gives CASRLADNTDTQYF.

The chain uses TRBV7-6 and TRBJ2-2; tentatively, D is TRBD2 (6 bases). V lost 1 base, J lost 3 bases, and 12 bases lay in between. The CDR3 is made up of 16 amino acids. Looked up from germline, CDR1 is SGHVS and CDR2 is FNYEAQ. For the CDR3, the DNA is TGTGCCAGCAGCTTAGGGGGAGGAAGGTACACCGGGGAGCTGTTTTTT. It specifies CASSLGGGRYTGELFF.

The rearrangement uses TRBV4-2 and TRBJ2-3, with TRBD2 matching over 10 bases. The ends lost 0 bases at V and 9 bases at J; junction bases unmatched: 6. The CDR3 has 15 residues. CDR1 and CDR2 from the germline V gene are LGHNA and YNFKEQ. In DNA form, the CDR3 reads TGTGCCAGCAGCCAAGAACCTAGCGGGAGTGAGACGCAGTATTTT. Amino acids: CASSQEPSGSETQYF.

J is TRBJ2-5 and V is TRBV7-9; a weak D match, TRBD2 (5 bases). This CDR3 is built from 13 residues. Trimming cost V 3 bases and J 5 bases, with 10 bases left between them. Germline V lookup: CDR1 SEHNR, CDR2 FQNEAQ (reference sequence). CDR3 amino acids: CASSFPSGETQYF. The CDR3 DNA reads TGTGCCAGCAGCTTCCCCTCGGGGGAGACCCAGTACTTC.

The chain is built from TRBV13 and TRBJ2-1; 9 bases agree with TRBD2. The CDR3 covers 16 residues. The junction had 12 bases not matched to a gene; V was cut back by 4 bases and J by 8 bases. Germline lookup yields CDR1 PRHDT and CDR2 FYEKMQ (reference sequence). This CDR3 reads CASSSLSGRANDEQFF. The CDR3 nucleotides are TGTGCCAGCAGCTCCCTTAGCGGGAGAGCTAACGATGAGCAGTTCTTC.

The rearrangement links TRBV2 to TRBJ1-1; 9 positions agree with TRBD1. Per the germline V gene, CDR1 is SNHLY and CDR2 is FYNNEI. The V gene end was trimmed by 10 bases and the J gene end by 2 bases; junction bases not matched to a gene: 5. This CDR3 is built from 13 residues. CDR3 sequence reads: CAMTDRGNTEAFF. Written as DNA, the CDR3 is TGTGCCATGACGGACAGGGGAAACACTGAAGCTTTCTTT.

V gene TRBV27 combines with J gene TRBJ2-1; 15 bases agree with TRBD2. Germline V gene lookup returns CDR1 MNHEY and CDR2 SMNVEV (reference sequence). There are 17 residues in the CDR3. Trimming at V came to 6 bases and at J to 4 bases, leaving 7 bases not matched to a gene. The CDR3 nucleotides read TGTGCCAGCAGCTGGACTAGCGGGGGGGCCACTTACAATGAGCAGTTCTTC. It yields the protein CASSWTSGGATYNEQFF.

The chain recombines TRBV6-1 with TRBJ2-3; D may be TRBD1 (6 bases). V lost 4 bases, J lost 3 bases, and 14 bases lay in between. Germline V gene data show CDR1 as MNHNS and CDR2 as SASEGT. This CDR3 is 15 amino acids long. The CDR3 DNA sequence: TGTGCCAGCAGTGTGGGGGCAGGGGAGACAGATACGCAGTATTTT. Translating it yields CASSVGAGETDTQYF.

The V call is TRBV6-1, the J call TRBJ2-3, with a possible D match to TRBD1 (6 bases). V was shortened by 8 bases and J by 3 bases, with 12 bases between the two germline ends. CDR1 and CDR2 from the germline V gene are MNHNS and SASEGT. CDR3 length equals 13 residues. CDR3 amino acids: CASGQRETDTQYF. CDR3 nucleotide sequence: TGTGCCAGCGGACAGAGGGAAACAGATACGCAGTATTTT.

The J gene is TRBJ2-1, the V gene TRBV5-6; maybe TRBD2 (5 bases). CDR3 length equals 14 residues. Per germline, CDR1 SGHDT and CDR2 YYEEEE. With 4 bases removed from V and 2 bases from J, the gap between germline ends came to 10 bases. The CDR3 loop is CASSGVGAYNEQFF. CDR3 bases: TGTGCCAGCAGCGGGGTCGGGGCCTACAATGAGCAGTTCTTC.

The chain combines TRBV28 with TRBJ2-1; D is possibly TRBD1 (5 bases). Germline CDR1 is MDHEN and CDR2 is SYDVKM. V was clipped by 6 bases and J by 5 bases, with 8 bases between them. The CDR3 runs to 12 residues. The CDR3 sequence is CASSRRDNEQFF. CDR3 bases: TGTGCCAGCAGCCGCAGGGACAATGAGCAGTTCTTC.

V is TRBV6-1 and J is TRBJ2-7, with D perhaps matching TRBD2 (6 bases). Between the trimmed V and J ends, which lost 3 bases and 5 bases, there was a span of 17 bases. This CDR3 comprises 15 residues. Germline lookup yields CDR1 MNHNS and CDR2 SASEGT. CDR3: CASSEESGSHDEQYF. Here the CDR3 DNA reads TGTGCCAGCAGTGAGGAAAGCGGGTCCCATGACGAGCAGTACTTC.

CDR3 in DNA: TGTGCCAGCAGTGACTCGGGACAGGGTAACTACAATGAGCAGTTCTTC. Amino acids: CASSDSGQGNYNEQFF. The rearrangement uses TRBV6-4 and TRBJ2-1; 9 nucleotides match TRBD1. Germline V gene sequence: CDR1 MRHNA, CDR2 SNTAGT. J lost 3 bases, V lost 0 bases, and 3 bases had no gene match. CDR3 size: 16 residues.

V gene TRBV10-3 combines with J gene TRBJ2-5; tentatively, D is TRBD2 (6 bases). Trimming took off 1 base at V and 4 bases at J, with 13 bases between the two ends. The CDR3 consists of 15 residues. In germline, CDR1 is ENHRY, CDR2 SYGVKD. The CDR3 sequence: CAISEYPGEGETQYF. The CDR3 DNA follows: TGTGCCATCAGTGAGTATCCGGGAGAAGGAGAGACCCAGTACTTC.

The chain is built from TRBV29-1 and TRBJ2-3, with 9 bases matching TRBD2. The ends lost 7 bases at V and 6 bases at J; junction bases unmatched: 11. The germline CDR1 and CDR2 sequences are SQVTM and ANQGSEA. This CDR3 comprises 14 residues. CDR3 in amino acids: CSGRGEREVDTQYF. CDR3 DNA sequence: TGCAGCGGCAGAGGGGAGCGGGAGGTGGATACGCAGTATTTT.

The chain joins TRBV7-9 to TRBJ2-3; 7 nucleotides align to TRBD2. There are 15 residues in the CDR3. The germline CDR1 and CDR2 sequences are SEHNR and FQNEAQ (reference sequence). The J segment lost 5 bases and the V segment lost 2 bases, leaving 7 bases of the junction unmatched. The CDR3 loop is CASSLLGDYQDTQYF. CDR3 sequence (DNA): TGTGCCAGCAGCTTACTCGGGGACTACCAAGATACGCAGTATTTT.

The J gene is TRBJ2-1, the V gene TRBV6-4; 12 nucleotides match TRBD2. Trimming at V came to 6 bases and at J to 7 bases, leaving 7 bases not matched to a gene. The germline V gene encodes CDR1 MRHNA and CDR2 SNTAGT. There are 15 residues in the CDR3. This CDR3 reads CASSLAGGAGNEQFF. CDR3 coding DNA: TGTGCCAGCAGCCTAGCGGGGGGGGCGGGTAATGAGCAGTTCTTC.

The chain links TRBV4-1 to TRBJ2-1; 8 nucleotides line up with TRBD2. Germline loops: CDR1 MGHRA, CDR2 YSYEKL. Trimming removed 2 bases from V and 5 bases from J; junction bases left unmatched: 5. The CDR3 runs 15 residues. CDR3 in DNA: TGCGCCAGCAGCCAAATGGGACTAGGAAACAATGAGCAGTTCTTC. Protein product: CASSQMGLGNNEQFF.

V and J are TRBV4-1 and TRBJ1-6; weak D call: TRBD1 (5 bases). CDR1 and CDR2 from the germline V gene are MGHRA and YSYEKL. CDR3 length: 14 residues. Trimming removed 0 bases at V and 9 bases at J, with 9 bases between. The DNA of the CDR3 is TGCGCCAGCAGCCAAGATCAGGGTGGTTCACCCCTCCACTTT. Translating it yields CASSQDQGGSPLHF.

The V gene is TRBV28, the J gene TRBJ2-4; D uncertain. CDR3 length: 15 amino acids. Trimming stripped 3 bases from V and 0 bases from J, with 9 bases between. Germline loops: CDR1 MDHEN, CDR2 SYDVKM. The CDR3 here is CASSLGVVAKNIQYF. The CDR3 nucleotides read TGTGCCAGCAGTTTGGGCGTAGTAGCCAAAAACATTCAGTACTTC.